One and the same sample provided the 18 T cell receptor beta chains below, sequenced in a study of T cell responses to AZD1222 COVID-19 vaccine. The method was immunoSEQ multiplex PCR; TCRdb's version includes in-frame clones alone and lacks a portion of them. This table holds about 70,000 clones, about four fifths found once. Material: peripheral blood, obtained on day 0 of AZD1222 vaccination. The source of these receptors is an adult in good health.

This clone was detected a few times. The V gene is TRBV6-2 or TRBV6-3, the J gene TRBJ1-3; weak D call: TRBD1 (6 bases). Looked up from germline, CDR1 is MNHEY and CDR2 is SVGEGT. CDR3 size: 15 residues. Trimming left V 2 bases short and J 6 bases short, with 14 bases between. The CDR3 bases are TGTGCCAGCAGTTACGGGGGCTCCTCGAAAAACACCATATATTTT. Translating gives CASSYGGSSKNTIYF.

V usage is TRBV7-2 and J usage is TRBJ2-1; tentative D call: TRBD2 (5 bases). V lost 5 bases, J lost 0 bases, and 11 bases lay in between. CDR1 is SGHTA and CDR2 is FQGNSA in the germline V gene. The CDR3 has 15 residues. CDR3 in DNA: TGTGCCAGCAGCCCCGACTACCTCTCCTACAATGAGCAGTTCTTC. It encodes CASSPDYLSYNEQFF.

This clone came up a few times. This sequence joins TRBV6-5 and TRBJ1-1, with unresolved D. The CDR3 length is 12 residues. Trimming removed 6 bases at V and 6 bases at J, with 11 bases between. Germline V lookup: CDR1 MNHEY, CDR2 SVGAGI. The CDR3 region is CASRSQYPEAFF. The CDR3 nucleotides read TGTGCCAGCAGATCACAGTACCCTGAAGCTTTCTTT.

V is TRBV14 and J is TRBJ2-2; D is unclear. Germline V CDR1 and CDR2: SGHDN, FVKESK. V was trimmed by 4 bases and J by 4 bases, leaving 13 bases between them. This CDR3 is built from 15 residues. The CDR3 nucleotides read TGTGCCAGCAGCCCCTCCGGTGGGTTCACCGGGGAGCTGTTTTTT. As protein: CASSPSGGFTGELFF. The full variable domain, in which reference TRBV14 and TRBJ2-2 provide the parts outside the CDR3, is EAGVTQFPSHSVIEKGQTVTLRCDPISGHDNLYWYRRVMGKEIKFLLHFVKESKQDESGMPNNRFLAERTGGTYSTLKVQPAELEDSGVYFCASSPSGGFTGELFFGEGSRLTVL.

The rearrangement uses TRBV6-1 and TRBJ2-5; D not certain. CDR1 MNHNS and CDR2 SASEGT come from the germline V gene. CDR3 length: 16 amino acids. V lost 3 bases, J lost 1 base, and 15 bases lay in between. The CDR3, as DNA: TGTGCCAGCAGTGACGAGGACGGTCCATCCCAAGAGACCCAGTACTTC. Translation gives CASSDEDGPSQETQYF.

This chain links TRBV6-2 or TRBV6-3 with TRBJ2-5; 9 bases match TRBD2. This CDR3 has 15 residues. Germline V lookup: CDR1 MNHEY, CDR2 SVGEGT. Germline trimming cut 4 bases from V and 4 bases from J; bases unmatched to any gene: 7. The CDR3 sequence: CASSSLAGRGETQYF. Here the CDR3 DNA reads TGTGCCAGCAGTTCCCTAGCGGGGAGGGGAGAGACCCAGTACTTC.

The DNA for the CDR3 is TGTGCCTGCGCAGTGGCAGCAACTAACTATGGCTACACCTTC. Protein: CACAVAATNYGYTF. The genes are TRBV30 and TRBJ1-2, with D uncertain. V lost 6 bases and J lost 0, with 14 bases in between. The CDR3 is made up of 14 amino acids. Germline values: CDR1 GTSNPN, CDR2 SVGIG (reference sequence).

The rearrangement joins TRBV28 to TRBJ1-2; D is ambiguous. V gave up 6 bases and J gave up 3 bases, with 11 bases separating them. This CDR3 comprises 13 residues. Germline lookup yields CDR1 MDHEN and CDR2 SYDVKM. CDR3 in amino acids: CASSPFYYYGYTF. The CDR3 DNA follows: TGTGCCAGCAGCCCTTTCTACTACTATGGCTACACCTTC.

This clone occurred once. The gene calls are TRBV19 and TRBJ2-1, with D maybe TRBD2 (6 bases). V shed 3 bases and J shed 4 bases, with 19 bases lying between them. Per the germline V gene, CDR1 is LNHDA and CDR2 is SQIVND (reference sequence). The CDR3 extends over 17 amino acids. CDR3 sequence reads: CASSIRGKLALYNEQFF. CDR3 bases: TGTGCCAGTAGTATCCGAGGAAAACTAGCTCTATACAATGAGCAGTTCTTC.

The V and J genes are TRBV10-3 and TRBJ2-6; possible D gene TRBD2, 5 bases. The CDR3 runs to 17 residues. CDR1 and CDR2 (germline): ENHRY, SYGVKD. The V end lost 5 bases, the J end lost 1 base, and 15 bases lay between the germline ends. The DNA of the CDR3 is TGTGCCATCAGTTCCGGCGGGTCCAGGTCTGGGGCCAACGTCCTGACTTTC. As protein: CAISSGGSRSGANVLTF.

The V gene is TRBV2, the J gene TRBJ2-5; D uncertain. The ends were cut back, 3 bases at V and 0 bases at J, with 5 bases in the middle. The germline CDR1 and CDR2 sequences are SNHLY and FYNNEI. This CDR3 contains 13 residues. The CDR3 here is CASSDLYQETQYF. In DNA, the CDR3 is TGTGCCAGCAGTGACTTGTACCAAGAGACCCAGTACTTC.

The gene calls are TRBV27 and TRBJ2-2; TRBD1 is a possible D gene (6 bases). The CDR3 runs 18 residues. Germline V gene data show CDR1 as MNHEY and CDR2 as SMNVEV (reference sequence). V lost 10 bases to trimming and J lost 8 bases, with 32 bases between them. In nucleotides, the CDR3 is TGTGCCACCCGGACAGACCTAGGCGTTGCTAATACTTCGGGGGAGCTGTTTTTT. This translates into CATRTDLGVANTSGELFF.

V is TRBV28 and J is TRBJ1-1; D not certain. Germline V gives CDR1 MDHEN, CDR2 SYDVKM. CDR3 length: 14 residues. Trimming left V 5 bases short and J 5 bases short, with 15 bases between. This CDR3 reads CASSPPMTATEAFF. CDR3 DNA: TGTGCCAGCAGTCCCCCCATGACCGCTACTGAAGCTTTCTTT.

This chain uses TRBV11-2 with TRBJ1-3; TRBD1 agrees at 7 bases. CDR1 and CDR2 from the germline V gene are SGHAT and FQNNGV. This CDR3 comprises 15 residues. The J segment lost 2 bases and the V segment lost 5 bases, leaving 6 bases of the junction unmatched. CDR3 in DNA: TGTGCCAGCAGCCCCCGGGGGACAGCTGGAAACACCATATATTTT. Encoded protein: CASSPRGTAGNTIYF.

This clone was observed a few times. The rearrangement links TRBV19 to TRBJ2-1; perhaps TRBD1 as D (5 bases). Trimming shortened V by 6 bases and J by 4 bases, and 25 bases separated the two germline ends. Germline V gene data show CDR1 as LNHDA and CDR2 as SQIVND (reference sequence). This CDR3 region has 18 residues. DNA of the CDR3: TGTGCCAGTAGCCTCTGGATGGGTCGTGGCAGGGATTACAATGAGCAGTTCTTC. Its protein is CASSLWMGRGRDYNEQFF.

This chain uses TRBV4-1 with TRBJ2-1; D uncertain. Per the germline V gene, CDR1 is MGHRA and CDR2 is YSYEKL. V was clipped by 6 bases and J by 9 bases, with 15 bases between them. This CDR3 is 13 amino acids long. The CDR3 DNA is TGCGCCAGCAGTCCCCCAGCTGGAACTGAGCAGTTCTTC. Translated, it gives CASSPPAGTEQFF.

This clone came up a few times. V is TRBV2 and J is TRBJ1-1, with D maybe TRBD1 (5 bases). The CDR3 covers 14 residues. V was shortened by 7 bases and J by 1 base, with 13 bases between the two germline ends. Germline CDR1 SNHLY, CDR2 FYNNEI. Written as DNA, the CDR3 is TGTGCCAGCATTCTTTTTGGACAGAACACTGAAGCTTTCTTT. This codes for CASILFGQNTEAFF.

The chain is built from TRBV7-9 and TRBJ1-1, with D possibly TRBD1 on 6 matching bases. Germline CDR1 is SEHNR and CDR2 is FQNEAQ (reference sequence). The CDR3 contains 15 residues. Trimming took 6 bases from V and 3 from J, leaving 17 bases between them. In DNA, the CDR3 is TGTGCCAGCAGGTTCACGGGGGCAGGGTACACTGAAGCTTTCTTT. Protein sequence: CASRFTGAGYTEAFF.